This TCR beta chain comes out of a study of T cells in Graves' hyperthyroidism and ophthalmopathy. This clonotype was picked up many times. V was pared by 1 base and J by 2 bases, with 4 bases of the junction left unmatched. This CDR3 is 15 amino acids long. In making diagnoses, clinical symptoms, serum thyroxine and TRAb, thyroid ultrasound and orbital computed tomography were all used. Authors of the study amplified TCR beta CDR3 regions from RNA transcripts. In the first-round RT-PCR of the TCR CDR3, the HTBI primer set was used. TCRdb analysed the multiplex PCR reads with MiXCR anew, one entry per CDR3 protein. The sample carries approximately 610,000 distinct CDR3 sequences, under 15% recorded once.

The receptor was derived from a woman aged 40 to 49 with Graves' ophthalmopathy. The rearrangement uses TRBV12-3 or TRBV12-4 and TRBJ2-5; 7 bases are shared with TRBD2. Input material: blood. CDR3 sequence reads: CASSLGAGVQETQYF. CDR3 DNA sequence: TGTGCCAGCAGTTTAGGGGCGGGGGTTCAAGAGACCCAGTACTTC.